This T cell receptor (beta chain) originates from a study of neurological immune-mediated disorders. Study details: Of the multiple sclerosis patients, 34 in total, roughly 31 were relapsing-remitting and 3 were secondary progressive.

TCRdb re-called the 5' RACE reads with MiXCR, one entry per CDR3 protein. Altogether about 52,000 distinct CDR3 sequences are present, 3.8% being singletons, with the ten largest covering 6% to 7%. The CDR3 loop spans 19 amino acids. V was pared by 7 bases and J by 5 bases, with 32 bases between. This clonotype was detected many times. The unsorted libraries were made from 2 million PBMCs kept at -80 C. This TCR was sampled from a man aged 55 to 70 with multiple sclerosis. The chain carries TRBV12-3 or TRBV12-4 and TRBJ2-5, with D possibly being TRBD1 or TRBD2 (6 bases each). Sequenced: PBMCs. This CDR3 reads CASTNRRIGGVMYRETQYF. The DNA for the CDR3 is TGTGCCAGCACCAACAGAAGGATCGGGGGCGTCATGTACCGGGAGACCCAGTACTTC.